This T cell receptor beta chain comes out of a study of T cells after yellow fever vaccination. Study outcomes and limitations: Primary-vaccination clones mostly resurfaced post-booster (just under 98% CD4, more than 85% CD8).

This clonotype was seen repeatedly, ten times or more. No antigen is known for it. With 3 bases removed from V and 8 bases from J, the gap between germline ends came to 11 bases. The CDR3 is 14 amino acids. CDR1 and CDR2 (germline): KGHSH, LQKENI. Using its own MiXCR run on the 5' RACE reads, TCRdb lists one record per CDR3 protein. The sample gives about 260,000 distinct CDR3 sequences, 10% to 15% of which show up once; 0.45% to 0.65% is in the top ten. The receptor was isolated from a man aged 25 to 40 who received the YFV17D yellow fever vaccine. Sequencing was performed on CD4+ T cells sorted from PBMCs, taken 45 days after the yellow fever booster vaccination. This chain uses TRBV18 with TRBJ1-6; possibly TRBD1 for D (5 bases). CDR3 sequence reads: CASSPQGADSPLHF. CDR3 sequence (DNA): TGTGCCAGCTCACCTCAGGGTGCGGATTCACCCCTCCACTTT.